This T cell receptor (beta chain) was captured by sequencing in a study of blood T cell repertoires in COVID-19. Clones were read by immunoSEQ multiplex PCR, and TCRdb kept only the in-frame ones, dropping some. The data contain 57,000 or so clones, around nine tenths of them seen just once; the ten biggest clones take up 20% to 25%. The CDR3 length is 14 residues. Germline values: CDR1 SGHRS, CDR2 YFSETQ. Losses at the gene ends were 4 bases for V and 5 bases for J; bases not matched to a gene: 5. This clonotype was sampled from a woman aged 50 to 65 with active or convalescent COVID-19. The rearrangement links TRBV5-1 to TRBJ2-1, with 8 bases that match TRBD2. Sequencing was carried out using peripheral blood. The CDR3 reads CASSGLAGHNEQFF. In DNA form, the CDR3 reads TGCGCCAGCAGCGGCCTAGCGGGTCACAATGAGCAGTTCTTC.